The table lists the clone carrying this T cell receptor beta chain with a few counts. The antigen remains undetermined. This entry is derived from a study of blood T cells in healthy people across ages. Study observations and caveats: In long-lived donors, naive CD4+ cell counts and diversity exceeded those of aged donors.

The CDR3 consists of 15 residues. V dropped 4 bases and J dropped 4; count of bases not matched to a gene: 5. Germline CDR1 reads SGDLS; CDR2 reads YYNGEE. Primed by a sample-barcoded 5' primer and a J-beta primer mix, a second PCR proceeded for 7 to 11 cycles. Each cDNA molecule carried a tag from a template-switch adaptor that contained 12 random nucleotides. One entry per CDR3 protein results from TCRdb running MiXCR on the 5' RACE reads. The sample includes fewer than 900,000 distinct CDR3 sequences, approximately 35% of them seen just once. Sequencing input: blood. The chain employs TRBV9 and TRBJ1-6, with TRBD1 matching 7 bases. The clonotype originates from a man aged 18 to 30 in good health. The CDR3 bases are TGTGCCAGCAGCAGTGGGACAGCTTATAATTCACCCCTCCACTTT. This codes for CASSSGTAYNSPLHF.